Listed below are T cell receptor beta chains from one sample, sequenced in a study of T-cell memory formation after mild COVID-19. TCRdb re-called the 5' RACE reads with MiXCR, one entry per CDR3 protein. The table shows 450,000 or so distinct CDR3 sequences, with roughly 23% occurring only once. Sequencing was done on a sample of PBMCs or a T cell subset sorted from them (not recorded which). The receptors originated from an adult woman who had mild COVID-19 (a few samples of this study predate the infection). Cell type and time point are not known. Both conserved end residues are part of each CDR3. Each record gives: D gene, J gene, clone size, V gene, CDR3 protein, CDR3 DNA. The D gene is left open where the match is weak. Clone size is shown for a subset of rows, as once, few, many or a class of expanded clone.

D gene: TRBD2
J gene: TRBJ2-7
clone size: few
V gene: TRBV7-9
CDR3 protein: CASSLPPSGSFAYEQYF
CDR3 DNA: TGTGCCAGCAGCTTACCTCCTAGCGGGAGTTTCGCCTACGAGCAGTACTTC

D gene: -
J gene: TRBJ1-2
clone size: -
V gene: TRBV4-1
CDR3 protein: CASSQERGLGYTF
CDR3 DNA: TGCGCCAGCAGCCAAGAAAGGGGTCTGGGCTACACCTTC

D gene: TRBD2
J gene: TRBJ2-3
clone size: -
V gene: TRBV3-1
CDR3 protein: CASSQDSFIAGAPDTQYF
CDR3 DNA: TGTGCCAGCAGCCAAGATTCCTTTATAGCGGGGGCTCCAGATACGCAGTATTTT

D gene: -
J gene: TRBJ2-3
clone size: -
V gene: TRBV5-1
CDR3 protein: CASSFATRTDTQYF
CDR3 DNA: TGCGCCAGCAGCTTTGCCACCCGCACAGATACGCAGTATTTT

D gene: -
J gene: TRBJ2-3
clone size: -
V gene: TRBV20-1
CDR3 protein: CSARGLGLETDTQYF
CDR3 DNA: TGCAGTGCTAGAGGCCTAGGGTTAGAAACAGATACGCAGTATTTT

D gene: -
J gene: TRBJ1-6
clone size: -
V gene: TRBV12-3/TRBV12-4
CDR3 protein: CASSFLDRGNSPLHF
CDR3 DNA: TGTGCCAGCAGTTTTTTGGACAGAGGCAATTCACCCCTCCACTTT

D gene: -
J gene: TRBJ2-6
clone size: -
V gene: TRBV6-6
CDR3 protein: CASTGRGSLSGANVLTF
CDR3 DNA: TGTGCCAGCACCGGCAGGGGCTCCCTCTCTGGGGCCAACGTCCTGACTTTC

D gene: TRBD2
J gene: TRBJ2-7
clone size: -
V gene: TRBV2
CDR3 protein: CAGALAGGLTYEQYF
CDR3 DNA: TGTGCCGGAGCTCTAGCGGGGGGCCTCACCTACGAGCAGTACTTC

D gene: -
J gene: TRBJ2-7
clone size: few
V gene: TRBV6-1
CDR3 protein: CASNPGLADYEQYF
CDR3 DNA: TGTGCCAGCAACCCAGGACTGGCCGACTACGAGCAGTACTTC

D gene: TRBD2
J gene: TRBJ2-1
clone size: -
V gene: TRBV9
CDR3 protein: CASSALAGADNEQFF
CDR3 DNA: TGTGCCAGCAGCGCTCTAGCGGGAGCAGACAATGAGCAGTTCTTC

D gene: -
J gene: TRBJ2-2
clone size: -
V gene: TRBV29-1
CDR3 protein: CSALGGGRGTGELFF
CDR3 DNA: TGCAGCGCCCTGGGGGGGGGGCGCGGCACCGGGGAGCTGTTTTTT

D gene: TRBD1
J gene: TRBJ2-5
clone size: few
V gene: TRBV20-1
CDR3 protein: CSARSGQGQETQYF
CDR3 DNA: TGCAGTGCTAGATCTGGACAGGGGCAAGAGACCCAGTACTTC

D gene: -
J gene: TRBJ1-5
clone size: -
V gene: TRBV5-1
CDR3 protein: CASSLQDFNQPQHF
CDR3 DNA: TGCGCCAGCAGCTTGCAGGACTTCAATCAGCCCCAGCATTTT

D gene: -
J gene: TRBJ2-2
clone size: few
V gene: TRBV5-1
CDR3 protein: CASSAPGNTGELFF
CDR3 DNA: TGCGCCAGCAGCGCACCGGGGAACACCGGGGAGCTGTTTTTT

D gene: -
J gene: TRBJ1-1
clone size: -
V gene: TRBV12-3/TRBV12-4
CDR3 protein: CASSLGRAPRGTEAFF
CDR3 DNA: TGTGCCAGCAGTTTAGGTAGGGCCCCTCGTGGGACTGAAGCTTTCTTT

D gene: TRBD1
J gene: TRBJ1-1
clone size: -
V gene: TRBV6-2/TRBV6-3
CDR3 protein: CASRQGPHTEAFF
CDR3 DNA: TGTGCCAGTCGACAGGGGCCGCACACTGAAGCTTTCTTT

D gene: -
J gene: TRBJ1-2
clone size: -
V gene: TRBV4-1
CDR3 protein: CASSQALKDSGYGYTF
CDR3 DNA: TGCGCCAGCAGCCAAGCATTGAAGGACAGTGGCTATGGCTACACCTTC

D gene: -
J gene: TRBJ2-7
clone size: -
V gene: TRBV6-2/TRBV6-3
CDR3 protein: CASSYYGGSLSYEQYF
CDR3 DNA: TGTGCCAGCAGTTACTACGGGGGATCACTCTCCTACGAGCAGTACTTC

D gene: TRBD1
J gene: TRBJ2-7
clone size: large
V gene: TRBV20-1
CDR3 protein: CSARDPGQLHEQYF
CDR3 DNA: TGCAGTGCTAGAGATCCGGGACAGCTCCACGAGCAGTACTTC

D gene: -
J gene: TRBJ2-7
clone size: few
V gene: TRBV20-1
CDR3 protein: CSAKGPTAGEQYF
CDR3 DNA: TGCAGTGCTAAAGGACCCACTGCTGGCGAGCAGTACTTC

D gene: TRBD1
J gene: TRBJ2-2
clone size: few
V gene: TRBV11-2
CDR3 protein: CASNGQGGTGELFF
CDR3 DNA: TGTGCCAGCAACGGACAGGGGGGCACCGGGGAGCTGTTTTTT

D gene: TRBD2
J gene: TRBJ2-7
clone size: -
V gene: TRBV28
CDR3 protein: CASSQGLAASYEQYF
CDR3 DNA: TGTGCCAGCAGCCAGGGACTAGCGGCCTCCTACGAGCAGTACTTC

D gene: -
J gene: TRBJ1-5
clone size: -
V gene: TRBV24-1
CDR3 protein: CATSDYGPNQPQHF
CDR3 DNA: TGTGCCACCAGTGATTACGGGCCCAATCAGCCCCAGCATTTT

D gene: TRBD2
J gene: TRBJ2-3
clone size: -
V gene: TRBV3-1
CDR3 protein: CDSSQDLLAGGPGNTQYF
CDR3 DNA: TGTGACAGCAGCCAAGATCTCCTAGCGGGGGGGCCCGGAAATACGCAGTATTTT

D gene: TRBD2
J gene: TRBJ2-5
clone size: few
V gene: TRBV12-3/TRBV12-4
CDR3 protein: CASTPGGVETQYF
CDR3 DNA: TGTGCCAGCACCCCGGGAGGGGTCGAGACCCAGTACTTC

D gene: -
J gene: TRBJ2-3
clone size: few
V gene: TRBV5-1
CDR3 protein: CASSSTPTRTDTQYF
CDR3 DNA: TGCGCCAGCAGCTCTACACCGACCCGCACAGATACGCAGTATTTT

D gene: -
J gene: TRBJ1-1
clone size: many
V gene: TRBV27
CDR3 protein: CASSLQGALNTEAFF
CDR3 DNA: TGTGCCAGCAGTTTGCAAGGGGCTCTTAACACTGAAGCTTTCTTT

D gene: -
J gene: TRBJ1-4
clone size: -
V gene: TRBV30
CDR3 protein: CALERGAREKLFF
CDR3 DNA: TGTGCCTTGGAGAGAGGGGCCCGGGAAAAACTGTTTTTT

D gene: -
J gene: TRBJ2-1
clone size: many
V gene: TRBV5-5
CDR3 protein: CASSRLVIGDNEQFF
CDR3 DNA: TGTGCCAGCAGCCGCTTGGTCATAGGAGACAATGAGCAGTTCTTC

D gene: -
J gene: TRBJ2-7
clone size: -
V gene: TRBV10-3
CDR3 protein: CAISRVAFLGSYEQYF
CDR3 DNA: TGTGCCATCAGTCGAGTCGCGTTTCTGGGCTCCTACGAGCAGTACTTC

D gene: -
J gene: TRBJ2-7
clone size: -
V gene: TRBV7-2
CDR3 protein: CASSLLRGEYEQYF
CDR3 DNA: TGTGCCAGCAGCTTACTCAGGGGGGAATACGAGCAGTACTTC

D gene: TRBD1
J gene: TRBJ1-2
clone size: -
V gene: TRBV7-8
CDR3 protein: CASSSRPGTGSGDGYTF
CDR3 DNA: TGTGCCAGCAGCTCTCGTCCCGGGACAGGGTCCGGGGATGGCTACACCTTC

D gene: TRBD2
J gene: TRBJ2-3
clone size: -
V gene: TRBV2
CDR3 protein: CASSDQGLAADTQYF
CDR3 DNA: TGTGCCAGCAGTGACCAGGGACTAGCGGCAGATACGCAGTATTTT

D gene: TRBD2
J gene: TRBJ2-7
clone size: few
V gene: TRBV2
CDR3 protein: CASKKAGTSYEQYF
CDR3 DNA: TGTGCCAGCAAGAAAGCGGGGACCTCCTACGAGCAGTACTTC

D gene: TRBD1
J gene: TRBJ1-1
clone size: -
V gene: TRBV5-1
CDR3 protein: CASSFDREYSAFF
CDR3 DNA: TGCGCCAGCAGCTTCGACAGGGAATATTCAGCTTTCTTT

D gene: TRBD1
J gene: TRBJ2-7
clone size: -
V gene: TRBV5-1
CDR3 protein: CASSSGTGVVEQYF
CDR3 DNA: TGCGCCAGCAGCTCCGGGACAGGGGTAGTCGAGCAGTACTTC

D gene: -
J gene: TRBJ1-6
clone size: -
V gene: TRBV7-8
CDR3 protein: CASSPTEYNSPLHF
CDR3 DNA: TGTGCCAGCAGCCCGACAGAATATAATTCACCCCTCCACTTT

D gene: TRBD2
J gene: TRBJ2-1
clone size: few
V gene: TRBV7-2
CDR3 protein: CASSLSLGASGWGDYRYEQFF
CDR3 DNA: TGTGCCAGCAGCTTATCCCTTGGAGCTAGCGGGTGGGGGGATTATAGGTATGAGCAGTTCTTC

D gene: -
J gene: TRBJ1-2
clone size: -
V gene: TRBV4-3
CDR3 protein: CASSQDTRQGYGYTF
CDR3 DNA: TGCGCCAGCAGCCAAGATACCAGGCAGGGCTATGGCTACACCTTC

D gene: -
J gene: TRBJ2-4
clone size: few
V gene: TRBV4-1
CDR3 protein: CASSQVARVPLAKNIQYF
CDR3 DNA: TGCGCCAGCAGCCAAGTAGCGCGAGTACCTCTAGCCAAAAACATTCAGTACTTC

D gene: TRBD2
J gene: TRBJ2-1
clone size: few
V gene: TRBV5-1
CDR3 protein: CASSFLQTSGGKYGNEQFF
CDR3 DNA: TGCGCCAGCAGCTTCCTCCAGACTAGCGGTGGGAAATACGGCAATGAGCAGTTCTTC

D gene: TRBD1
J gene: TRBJ1-5
clone size: -
V gene: TRBV5-8
CDR3 protein: CASNKGGAEPQHF
CDR3 DNA: TGTGCCAGCAACAAAGGGGGCGCGGAGCCCCAGCATTTT

D gene: -
J gene: TRBJ2-7
clone size: few
V gene: TRBV21-1
CDR3 protein: CASSKVGKYEQYF
CDR3 DNA: TGTGCCAGCAGCAAAGTGGGGAAATACGAGCAGTACTTC

D gene: TRBD1
J gene: TRBJ1-2
clone size: -
V gene: TRBV29-1
CDR3 protein: CSVVIGGGSGGGYTF
CDR3 DNA: TGCAGCGTTGTCATAGGGGGCGGTTCAGGTGGTGGCTACACCTTC

D gene: -
J gene: TRBJ2-1
clone size: -
V gene: TRBV10-3
CDR3 protein: CAISASSVKYNEQFF
CDR3 DNA: TGTGCCATCAGTGCATCAAGCGTGAAGTACAATGAGCAGTTCTTC

D gene: -
J gene: TRBJ2-7
clone size: -
V gene: TRBV12-5
CDR3 protein: CASGFGTGSEQYF
CDR3 DNA: TGTGCTAGTGGTTTCGGAACAGGGTCCGAGCAGTACTTC

D gene: TRBD1
J gene: TRBJ1-2
clone size: -
V gene: TRBV27
CDR3 protein: CASSPGTVKVYGYTF
CDR3 DNA: TGTGCCAGCAGTCCCGGGACAGTGAAAGTTTATGGCTACACCTTC

D gene: -
J gene: TRBJ2-3
clone size: -
V gene: TRBV11-3
CDR3 protein: CASNNAGSTDTQYF
CDR3 DNA: TGTGCCAGCAACAACGCAGGGAGCACAGATACGCAGTATTTT

D gene: -
J gene: TRBJ2-7
clone size: few
V gene: TRBV15
CDR3 protein: CATSRIRRGDSYEQYF
CDR3 DNA: TGTGCCACCAGCAGAATACGCCGCGGGGACTCCTACGAGCAGTACTTC

D gene: -
J gene: TRBJ1-5
clone size: -
V gene: TRBV12-3/TRBV12-4
CDR3 protein: CASSSGQPQHF
CDR3 DNA: TGTGCCAGCAGCTCCGGCCAGCCCCAGCATTTT

D gene: TRBD1
J gene: TRBJ2-2
clone size: -
V gene: TRBV5-1
CDR3 protein: CASSHRGNTGELFF
CDR3 DNA: TGCGCCAGCAGTCACAGGGGGAACACCGGGGAGCTGTTTTTT

D gene: -
J gene: TRBJ2-7
clone size: -
V gene: TRBV5-6
CDR3 protein: CASSLVRDMGYEQYF
CDR3 DNA: TGTGCCAGCAGCTTGGTGCGGGACATGGGCTACGAGCAGTACTTC

D gene: -
J gene: TRBJ1-2
clone size: -
V gene: TRBV10-3
CDR3 protein: CAISETRGVDYGYTF
CDR3 DNA: TGTGCCATCAGTGAGACGCGGGGGGTGGACTATGGCTACACCTTC

D gene: TRBD1
J gene: TRBJ2-2
clone size: -
V gene: TRBV7-9
CDR3 protein: CASSPRDRARELFF
CDR3 DNA: TGTGCCAGCAGCCCTCGGGACAGGGCGCGGGAGCTGTTTTTT